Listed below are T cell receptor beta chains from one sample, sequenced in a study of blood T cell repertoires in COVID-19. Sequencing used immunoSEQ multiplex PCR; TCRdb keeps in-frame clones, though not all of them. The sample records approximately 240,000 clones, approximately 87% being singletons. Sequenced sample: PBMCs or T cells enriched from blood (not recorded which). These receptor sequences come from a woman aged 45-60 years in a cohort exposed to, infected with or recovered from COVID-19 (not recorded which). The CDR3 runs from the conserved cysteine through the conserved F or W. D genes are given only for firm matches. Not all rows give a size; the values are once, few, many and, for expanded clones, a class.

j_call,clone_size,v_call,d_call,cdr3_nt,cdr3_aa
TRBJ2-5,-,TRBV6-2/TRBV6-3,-,TGTGCCAGCAGTTTATTAGAGACCCAGTACTTC,CASSLLETQYF
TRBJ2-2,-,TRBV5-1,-,TGCGCCAGCAGCTGGACCGGGACTTCTAACACCGGGGAGCTGTTTTTT,CASSWTGTSNTGELFF
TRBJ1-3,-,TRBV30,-,TGTGCCTTCAGGAACTCTGGAAACACCATATATTTT,CAFRNSGNTIYF
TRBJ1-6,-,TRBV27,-,TGTGCCAGCAGTTTTCGTGGGGTGTTCGGGGGGTCACCCCTCCACTTT,CASSFRGVFGGSPLHF
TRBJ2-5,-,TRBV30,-,TGTGCCTGGAGCCGTGGGGGCGTCGAGACCCAGTACTTC,CAWSRGGVETQYF
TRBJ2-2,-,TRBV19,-,TGTGCCAGTAGTAGGGACTGGGTAAACACCGGGGAGCTGTTTTTT,CASSRDWVNTGELFF
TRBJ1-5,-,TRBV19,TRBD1,TGTGCCAGTAGTTTGGCAGGGGGAATCAATCAGCCCCAGCATTTT,CASSLAGGINQPQHF
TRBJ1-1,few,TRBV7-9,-,TGTGCCAGCAGCTTAGTCGGTCCCGACTCAGCTTTCTTT,CASSLVGPDSAFF
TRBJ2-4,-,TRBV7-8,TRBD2,TGTGCCAGCAGCACCCCAGCGGGGATACTAGCCAAAAACATTCAGTACTTC,CASSTPAGILAKNIQYF
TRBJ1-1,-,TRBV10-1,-,TGCGCCAGCAGTGAAGACAGATTCTCGAACACTGAAGCTTTCTTT,CASSEDRFSNTEAFF
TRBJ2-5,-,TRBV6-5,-,TGTGCCAGCAGTAGGACAATAAAAGAGACCCAGTACTTC,CASSRTIKETQYF
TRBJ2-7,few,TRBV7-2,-,TGTGCCAGCAGCTTAGTGGCAGGGGCGAGGGAGCAGTACTTC,CASSLVAGAREQYF
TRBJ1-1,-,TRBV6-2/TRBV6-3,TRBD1,TGTGCCAGCAGTACCACAGGGGGCACTGAAGCTTTCTTT,CASSTTGGTEAFF
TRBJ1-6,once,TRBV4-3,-,TGCGCCAGCAGCCAAGATGCGGCAGATTATAATTCACCCCTCCACTTT,CASSQDAADYNSPLHF
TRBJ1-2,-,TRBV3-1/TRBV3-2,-,TGTGCCAGCAGCCGATGGACAGCTGAGCATGGCTACACCTTC,CASSRWTAEHGYTF
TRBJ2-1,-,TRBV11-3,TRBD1,TGTGCCAGCAGCTCCACAGGGGGTGGGACGGGTGAGCAGTTCTTC,CASSSTGGGTGEQFF
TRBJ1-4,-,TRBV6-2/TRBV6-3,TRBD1,TGTGCCAGCAGTCAACGCTGGGGACAGGGGGGTGCTAATGAAAAACTGTTTTTT,CASSQRWGQGGANEKLFF
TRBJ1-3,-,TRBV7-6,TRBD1,TGTGCCAGCAGCTACCGGACAGGGTCTGGAAACACCATATATTTT,CASSYRTGSGNTIYF
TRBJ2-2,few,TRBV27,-,TGTGCCAGCAGTTTCGATGTTAGGGGCACCGGGGAGCTGTTTTTT,CASSFDVRGTGELFF
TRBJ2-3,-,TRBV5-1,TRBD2,TGCGCCAGCAGCTTGCCCTTAGCGGGGGGGCCCACAGATACGCAGTATTTT,CASSLPLAGGPTDTQYF
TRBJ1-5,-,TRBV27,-,TGTGCCAGCAGTTTATCCGGAGTTGGCAATCAGCCCCAGCATTTT,CASSLSGVGNQPQHF
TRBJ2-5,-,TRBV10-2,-,TGCGCCAGCAGTGATCCCGGGTCGGAGACCCAGTACTTC,CASSDPGSETQYF
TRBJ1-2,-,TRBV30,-,TGTGCCTGGAGCACCGACAGATACTATGGCTACACCTTC,CAWSTDRYYGYTF
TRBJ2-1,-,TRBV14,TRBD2,TGTGCCAGCAGCCAAGTGGGCCCACTAAGCGGGGGTGAGCAGTTCTTC,CASSQVGPLSGGEQFF
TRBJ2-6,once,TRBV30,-,TGTGCCCGCCACGGAGGGTTTAAGGGACCTTCTGGGGCCAACGTCCTGACTTTC,CARHGGFKGPSGANVLTF
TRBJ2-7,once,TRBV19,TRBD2,TGTGCCAGTAGTTCCGCGGGGGGGCTCTACGAGCAGTACTTC,CASSSAGGLYEQYF
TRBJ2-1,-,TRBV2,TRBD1,TGTGCCAACAGACAGGGGGAAGACAATGAGCAGTTCTTC,CANRQGEDNEQFF
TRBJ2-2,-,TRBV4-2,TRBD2,TGTGCCAGCAGCCAAGTCTCCGGGGGGGCCGCCGCCGGGGAGCTGTTTTTT,CASSQVSGGAAAGELFF
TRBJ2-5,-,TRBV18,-,TGTGCCAGCTCACCTCTTCACAACCAAGAGACCCAGTACTTC,CASSPLHNQETQYF
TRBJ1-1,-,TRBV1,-,TGCACCAGCAGCCAAGAATTTCCGAGGAACACTGAAGCTTTCTTT,CTSSQEFPRNTEAFF
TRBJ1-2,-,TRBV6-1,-,TGTGCCAGCAGTGAAGCTGCCGGGTATTATATCTATGGCTACACCTTC,CASSEAAGYYIYGYTF
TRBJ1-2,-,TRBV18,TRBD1,TGTGCCAGCTCACCACCCCTGGGACAGACCGGCTATGGCTACACCTTC,CASSPPLGQTGYGYTF
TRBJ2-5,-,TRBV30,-,TGTGCCTGGAGTGTACAAGACACCGAGTACTTC,CAWSVQDTEYF
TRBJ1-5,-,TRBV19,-,TGTGCCAGTAGCCCAAGCCATAGCCAGCCCCAGCATTTT,CASSPSHSQPQHF
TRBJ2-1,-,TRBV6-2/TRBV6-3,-,TGTGCCAGCAGTTCATTTACTCAGGAGTTCTTC,CASSSFTQEFF
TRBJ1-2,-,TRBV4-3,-,TGCGCCAGCAGCCCCCGAGGGGGCTATGGCTACACCTTC,CASSPRGGYGYTF
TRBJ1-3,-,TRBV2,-,TGTGCCAGCAGTCGGGGGTCTGGAAACACCATATATTTT,CASSRGSGNTIYF
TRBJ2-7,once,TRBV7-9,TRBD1,TGTGCCAGCAGCCCCGAAAAGACAGGGAGCGCCTACGAGCAGTACTTC,CASSPEKTGSAYEQYF
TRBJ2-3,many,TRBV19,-,TGTGCCAGTAGGGGACTTCGCGGGGAGACAGATACGCAGTATTTT,CASRGLRGETDTQYF
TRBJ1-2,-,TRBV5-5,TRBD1,TGTGCCAGCAGCTACGGACAGGCGTTGGAAGGCTACACCTTC,CASSYGQALEGYTF
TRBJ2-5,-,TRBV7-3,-,TGTGCCAGCAGCTCACTAGCTTGGGAGACCCAGTACTTC,CASSSLAWETQYF
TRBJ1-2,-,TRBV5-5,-,TGTGCCAAATATAACTATGGCTACACCTTC,CAKYNYGYTF
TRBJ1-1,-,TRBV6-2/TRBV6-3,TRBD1,TGTGCCAGCAGTTACTCCCCAGGGGGGCGAAGAGGAGACACTGAAGCTTTCTTT,CASSYSPGGRRGDTEAFF